The present T cell receptor (beta chain) was sequenced within a study of T cells in Graves' hyperthyroidism and ophthalmopathy. Study-wide results and limits: Ophthalmopathy was model-predicted a median approximately 6.9 months pre-onset. Most thyroid clonotypes expanded above 0.001 appeared in blood too.

With duration under 3 months, ophthalmopathy was active: Clinical Activity Score at least 3, NOSPECS at least 4. In germline, CDR1 is ENHRY, CDR2 SYGVKD. This CDR3 has 14 residues. Trimming left V 3 bases short and J 5 bases short, with 10 bases between. This clonotype was found many times. Its antigen is unidentified. What was amplified from RNA transcripts were TCR beta CDR3 regions. HTBI primers drove first-round RT-PCR of the TCR CDR3. Via MiXCR, TCRdb re-called the multiplex PCR reads, giving one row per CDR3 protein. Among under 350,000 distinct CDR3 sequences listed, 15% to 20% were seen once. The receptor's source is a woman aged 55-70 years with Graves' ophthalmopathy. The sample consisted of blood. The genes are TRBV10-3 and TRBJ1-4, with D hard to call. Here the CDR3 reads CAISEGGRNEKLFF. The CDR3 DNA follows: TGTGCCATCAGTGAAGGAGGCAGGAATGAAAAACTGTTTTTT.